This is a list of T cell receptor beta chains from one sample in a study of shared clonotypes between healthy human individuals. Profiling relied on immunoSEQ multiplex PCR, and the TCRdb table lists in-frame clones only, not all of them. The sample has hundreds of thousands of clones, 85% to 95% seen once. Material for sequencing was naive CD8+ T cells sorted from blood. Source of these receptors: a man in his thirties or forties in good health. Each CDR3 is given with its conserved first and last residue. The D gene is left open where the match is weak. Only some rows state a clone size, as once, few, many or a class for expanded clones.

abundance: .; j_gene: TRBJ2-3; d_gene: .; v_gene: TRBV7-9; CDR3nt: TGTGCCAGCAGCTTAGCGGTTAGCGGAGGCAACACAGATACGCAGTATTTT; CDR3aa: CASSLAVSGGNTDTQYF
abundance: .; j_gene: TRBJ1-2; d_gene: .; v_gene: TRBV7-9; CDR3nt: TGTGCCAGCAGCGCTGGTTACAACTATGGCTACACCTTC; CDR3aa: CASSAGYNYGYTF
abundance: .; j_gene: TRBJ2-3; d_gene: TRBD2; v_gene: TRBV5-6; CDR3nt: TGTGCCAGCAGCTTGCCGAGCGGGAGGGTCACAGATACGCAGTATTTT; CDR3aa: CASSLPSGRVTDTQYF
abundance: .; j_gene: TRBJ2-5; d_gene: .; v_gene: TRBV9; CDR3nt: TGTGCCAGCAGCCCATACGTGGGCGGGGTAGAGACCCAGTACTTC; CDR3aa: CASSPYVGGVETQYF
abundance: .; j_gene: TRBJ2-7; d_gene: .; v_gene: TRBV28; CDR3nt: TGTGCCAGCAGTTTTGCCGGGTACGAGCAGTACTTC; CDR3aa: CASSFAGYEQYF
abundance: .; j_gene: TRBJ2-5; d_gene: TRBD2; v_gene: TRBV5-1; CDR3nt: TGCGCCAGCAGCTTGGCCCTAGCGGGGATCCTTAATCGGGAGACCCAGTACTTC; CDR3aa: CASSLALAGILNRETQYF
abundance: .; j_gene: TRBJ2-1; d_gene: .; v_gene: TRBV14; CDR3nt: TGTGCCAGCAGCCAAGTCTGGGATGAGCAGTTCTTC; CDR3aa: CASSQVWDEQFF
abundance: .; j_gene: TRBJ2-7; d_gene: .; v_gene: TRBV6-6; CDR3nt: TGTGCCAGCAGAGGCGTCTTGGAGCAGTACTTC; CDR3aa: CASRGVLEQYF
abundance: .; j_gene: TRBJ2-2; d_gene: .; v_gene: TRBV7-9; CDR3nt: TGTGCCAGCAGCTTAGGGACAGTAGTCACCGGGGAGCTGTTTTTT; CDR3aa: CASSLGTVVTGELFF
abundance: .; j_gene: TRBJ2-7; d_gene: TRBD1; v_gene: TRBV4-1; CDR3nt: TGCGCCAGCAGCCAAGACGGTCAGGTAGGACCGGGACAGATAACCTACGAGCAGTACTTC; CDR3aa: CASSQDGQVGPGQITYEQYF
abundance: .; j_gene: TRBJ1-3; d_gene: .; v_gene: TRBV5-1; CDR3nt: TGCGCCAGCAGCTTGGATCCGAGCTCTGGAAACACCATATATTTT; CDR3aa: CASSLDPSSGNTIYF
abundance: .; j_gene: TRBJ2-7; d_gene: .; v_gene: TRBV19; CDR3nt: TGTGCCAGTAGTATGACACAATCCTACGAGCAGTACTTC; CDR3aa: CASSMTQSYEQYF
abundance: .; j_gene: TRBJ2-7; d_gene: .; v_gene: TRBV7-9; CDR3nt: TGTGCCAGCAGCGAGGGCTACGAGCAGTACTTC; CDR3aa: CASSEGYEQYF
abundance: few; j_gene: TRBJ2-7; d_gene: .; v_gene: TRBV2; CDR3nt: TGTGCCAGCACCAGCAGAAGGGAGCAGTACTTC; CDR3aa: CASTSRREQYF
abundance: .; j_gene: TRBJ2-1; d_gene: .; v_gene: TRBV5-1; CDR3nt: TGCGCCAGCAGCTTGGCCTTAGGCTCAACTACCTACAATGAGCAGTTCTTC; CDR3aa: CASSLALGSTTYNEQFF
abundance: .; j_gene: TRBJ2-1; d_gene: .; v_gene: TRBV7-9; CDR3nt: TGTGCCAGCAGCTTAGAAGGACTACCATTGGAGTTCTTC; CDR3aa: CASSLEGLPLEFF
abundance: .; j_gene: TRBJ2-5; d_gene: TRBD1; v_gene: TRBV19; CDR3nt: TGTGCCAGCCGTCCCCTTGGCGAGGGGGCCGAGACCCAGTACTTC; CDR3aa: CASRPLGEGAETQYF
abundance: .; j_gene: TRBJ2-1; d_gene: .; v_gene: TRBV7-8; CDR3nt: TGTGCCAGCAGCTTAGTACCAGGGTTCATGGGCAATGAGCAGTTCTTC; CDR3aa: CASSLVPGFMGNEQFF
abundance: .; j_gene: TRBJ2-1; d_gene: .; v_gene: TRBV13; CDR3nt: TGTGCCAGCAGCTTACCCCAGGGAGTCACCAATGAGCAGTTCTTC; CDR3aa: CASSLPQGVTNEQFF